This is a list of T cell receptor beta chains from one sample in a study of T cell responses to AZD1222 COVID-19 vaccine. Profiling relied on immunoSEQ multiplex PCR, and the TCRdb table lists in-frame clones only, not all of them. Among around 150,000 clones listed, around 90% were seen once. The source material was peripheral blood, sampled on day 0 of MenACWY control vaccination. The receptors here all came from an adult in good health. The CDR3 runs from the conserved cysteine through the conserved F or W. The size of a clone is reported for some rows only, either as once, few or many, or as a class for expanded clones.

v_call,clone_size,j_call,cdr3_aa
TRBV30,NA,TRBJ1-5,CAWGLGTQVGQPQHF
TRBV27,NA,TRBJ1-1,CASSSGQWNTEAFF
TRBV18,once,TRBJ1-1,CASSPGRNEAFF
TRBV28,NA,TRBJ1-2,CASSRYGYTF
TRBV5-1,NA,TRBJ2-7,CASSLDGTDYEQYF
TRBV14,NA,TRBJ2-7,CASSQDGGRKAYEQYF
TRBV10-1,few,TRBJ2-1,CASSERASGIGDEQFF
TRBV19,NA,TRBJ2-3,CASSSQTSTDTQYF
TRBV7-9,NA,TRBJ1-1,CASSSQTVSEAFF
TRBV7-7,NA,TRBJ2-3,CASSLDGSSTDTQYF
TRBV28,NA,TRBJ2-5,CASKSGGQGAETQYF
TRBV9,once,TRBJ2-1,CASSVASLAGANEQFF
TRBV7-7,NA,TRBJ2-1,CASSPINEQFF
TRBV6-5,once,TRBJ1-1,CASSRDTEAFF
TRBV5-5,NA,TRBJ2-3,CASSLGGTSRDTQYF
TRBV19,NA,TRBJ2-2,CASRTPGQGTGELFF
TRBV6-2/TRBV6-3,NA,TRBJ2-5,CASSYGTTRQETQYF
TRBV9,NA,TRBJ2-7,CASSVGAGANYEQYF
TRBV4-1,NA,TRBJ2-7,CASSQRGSEIPPYEQYF
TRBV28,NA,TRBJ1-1,CASSPDTEAFF
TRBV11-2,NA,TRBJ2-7,CASSPNRGLAGGPRYEQYF
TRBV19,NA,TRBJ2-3,CASSSGTGATDTQYF
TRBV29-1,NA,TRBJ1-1,CSATVDRANTEAFF
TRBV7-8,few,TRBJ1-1,CASSLADRGTNTEAFF
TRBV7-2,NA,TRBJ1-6,CASSKEPGLYNSPLHF
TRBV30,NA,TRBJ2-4,CAWSSPQELAKNIQYF
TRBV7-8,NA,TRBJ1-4,CASSPRQGPNEKLFF
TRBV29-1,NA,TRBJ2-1,CSVVAGGSYNEQFF
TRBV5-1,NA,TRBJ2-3,CASSMDGFSTDTQYF
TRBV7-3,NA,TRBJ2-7,CASSSGRVVDEQYF
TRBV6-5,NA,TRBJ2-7,CASSYSLGGKEYF
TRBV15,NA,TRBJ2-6,CATSRARLRSGANVLTF
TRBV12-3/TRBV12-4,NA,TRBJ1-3,CASHRGRGNTIYF
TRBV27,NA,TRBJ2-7,CASSFGRSYEQYF
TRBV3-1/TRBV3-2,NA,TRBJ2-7,CASSTTGAEQYF
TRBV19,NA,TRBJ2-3,CASSPRDHLGGTQYF
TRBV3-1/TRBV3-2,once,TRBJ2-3,CASSQDTMLASDTQYF
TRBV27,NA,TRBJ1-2,CASSLLPGQGETF
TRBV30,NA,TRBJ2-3,CAWSVGPDTQYF
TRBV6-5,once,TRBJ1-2,CASNKRGGYGYTF
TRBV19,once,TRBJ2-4,CASSQGLVQNIQYF
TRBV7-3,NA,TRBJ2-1,CASSLNDGSYNEQFF
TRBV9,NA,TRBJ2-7,CASSAGLASTYEQYF
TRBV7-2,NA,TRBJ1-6,CASSLEANSPLHF
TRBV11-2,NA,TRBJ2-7,CASSPLGDLIYEQYF
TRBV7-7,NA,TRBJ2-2,CASSFNVLAASTGELFF
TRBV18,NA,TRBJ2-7,CASSQSDSRAEQYF
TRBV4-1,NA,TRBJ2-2,CASSLGHYTGELFF
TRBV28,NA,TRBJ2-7,CASSFAGAAVFYEQYF
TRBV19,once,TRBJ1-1,CASSIGGGYTEAFF